What follows are 19 T cell receptor beta chains derived from one specimen sequenced in a study of blood T cell repertoires in COVID-19 (dated by TCRdb to the early 2020s). The protocol used for the library was the immunoSEQ multiplex PCR assay. TCRdb took this table from immuneACCESS and kept in-frame rearrangements with V and J called. Such tables lack part of the clones; where checked against another copy, unresolved V genes explain under half of the gap, and the rest is unexplained. The sample table records more than 200,000 clones; less than 90% of these occur just once. The ten largest account for 4% to 5% of the sample. Sequencing input: peripheral blood. The receptors derive from a man aged 60 to 75 with acute or convalescent COVID-19.

This clone has more than one count but fewer than ten. This chain links TRBV5-1 with TRBJ1-1, with TRBD1 as a possible D gene (6 bases). Trimming left V 0 bases short and J 2 bases short, with 11 bases between. This CDR3 spans 15 amino acids. Looked up from germline, CDR1 is SGHRS and CDR2 is YFSETQ. The CDR3 loop reads CASSLVGRGNTEAFF. The CDR3 DNA is TGCGCCAGCAGCTTGGTGGGCAGGGGAAACACTGAAGCTTTCTTT. The whole variable domain, filled in from reference TRBV5-1 and TRBJ1-1, reads KAGVTQTPRYLIKTRGQQVTLSCSPISGHRSVSWYQQTPGQGLQFLFEYFSETQRNKGNFPGRFSGRQFSNSRSEMNVSTLELGDSALYLCASSLVGRGNTEAFFGQGTRLTVV.

V is TRBV19 and J is TRBJ2-7; D remains unclear. This CDR3 is built from 13 residues. Trimming pared 5 bases from V and 3 bases from J, leaving 11 bases between. Germline-derived CDR1 and CDR2 are LNHDA and SQIVND (reference sequence). This chain's CDR3 is CASSAQAGYEQYF. The CDR3 bases are TGTGCCAGTAGTGCGCAGGCTGGCTACGAGCAGTACTTC.

The CDR3 reads CASSEAASGGGNEQFF. The DNA for the CDR3 is TGTGCCAGCAGTGAGGCGGCTAGCGGGGGTGGCAATGAGCAGTTCTTC. The chain links TRBV6-4 to TRBJ2-1; 10 bases line up with TRBD2. The CDR3 is 16 residues long. Germline V CDR1 and CDR2: MRHNA, SNTAGT. Germline trimming cut 3 bases from V and 6 bases from J; bases unmatched to any gene: 8.

The chain has TRBV5-1 and TRBJ1-1, with D possibly being TRBD1 (6 bases). The germline V and J ends were trimmed by 2 bases and 5 bases, with 10 bases remaining between them. The CDR3 has 13 residues. Germline V gene data show CDR1 as SGHRS and CDR2 as YFSETQ. The CDR3 nucleotides are TGCGCCAGCAGCTTACAGGGTCAAACTGAAGCTTTCTTT. Amino acids: CASSLQGQTEAFF. Supplemented by reference TRBV5-1 and TRBJ1-1, the full variable domain reads KAGVTQTPRYLIKTRGQQVTLSCSPISGHRSVSWYQQTPGQGLQFLFEYFSETQRNKGNFPGRFSGRQFSNSRSEMNVSTLELGDSALYLCASSLQGQTEAFFGQGTRLTVV.

This clone was detected only once. V gene TRBV7-6 combines with J gene TRBJ2-1; 9 bases line up with TRBD2. The CDR3 has 16 residues. Germline CDR1 and CDR2: SGHVS and FNYEAQ. V lost 0 bases to trimming and J lost 9 bases; unmatched junction nucleotides: 9. CDR3 coding DNA: TGTGCCAGCAGCTTAGCGTTCGGCGGGGGGGCCACTGAGCAGTTCTTC. Its protein product is CASSLAFGGGATEQFF.

This clone showed up just a few times. The gene calls are TRBV2 and TRBJ1-5; 7 nucleotides line up with TRBD1. V shed 6 bases, J shed 3 bases, and the junction held 8 bases outside the gene matches. The germline V gene has CDR1 SNHLY and CDR2 FYNNEI. The CDR3 covers 15 residues. CDR3 amino acids: CASRLGQANNQPQHF. The CDR3 region has the DNA TGTGCCAGCAGACTCGGACAGGCAAACAATCAGCCCCAGCATTTT.

The rearrangement joins TRBV30 to TRBJ1-5, with no clear D. Trimming left V 0 bases short and J 3 bases short, with 6 bases between. Germline CDR1 GTSNPN, CDR2 SVGIG (reference sequence). The CDR3 extends over 13 amino acids. The DNA of the CDR3 is TGTGCCTGGAGTGTACAAAACAATCAGCCCCAGCATTTT. The encoded protein is CAWSVQNNQPQHF.

The chain joins TRBV7-9 to TRBJ1-5; 7 positions match TRBD1. This CDR3 is 14 amino acids long. Germline V gene data show CDR1 as SEHNR and CDR2 as FQNEAQ (reference sequence). V trimming: 5 bases; J trimming: 10 bases; junction bases outside the gene matches: 11. CDR3 sequence (DNA): TGTGCCAGCAGCCTGACAGGGAAATTACGCCCCCAGCATTTT. It is translated as CASSLTGKLRPQHF.

This chain links TRBV7-8 with TRBJ2-5, with D unresolved. The CDR3 has 16 amino acids. The germline V gene encodes CDR1 SGHVS and CDR2 FQNEAQ. V was shortened by 1 base and J by 1 base, with 13 bases between the two germline ends. The CDR3 here is CASSLVYGGLQETQYF. DNA for the CDR3: TGTGCCAGCAGCTTAGTTTATGGTGGGCTCCAAGAGACCCAGTACTTC.

This clone appeared once. This CDR3 reads CASSQLTGGGYTF. In DNA, the CDR3 is TGCGCCAGCAGCCAATTAACAGGGGGCGGCTACACCTTC. The rearrangement uses TRBV4-1 and TRBJ1-2; 9 bases fit TRBD1. CDR3 length: 13 residues. CDR1 and CDR2 from the germline V gene are MGHRA and YSYEKL. The J segment lost 8 bases and the V segment lost 2 bases, leaving 3 bases of the junction unmatched.

The gene calls are TRBV27 and TRBJ1-2; TRBD1 is a possible D gene (5 bases). The V end lost 7 bases, the J end lost 5 bases, and 14 bases lay between the germline ends. This CDR3 comprises 13 residues. Germline CDR1 is MNHEY and CDR2 is SMNVEV (reference sequence). CDR3 DNA sequence: TGTGCCAGCACTCAGCGGGGGGTATATGGCTACACCTTC. Translated, it gives CASTQRGVYGYTF.

This sequence joins TRBV7-2 and TRBJ2-7; TRBD1 agrees at 8 bases. The CDR3 sequence is 14 residues long. The V gene's germline CDR1 is SGHTA and CDR2 FQGNSA. V gave up 5 bases and J gave up 7 bases; unmatched junction bases: 10. Here the CDR3 DNA reads TGTGCCAGCAGCAATTACGTGACAGGGGTGGAGCAGTACTTC. Amino acids: CASSNYVTGVEQYF. Supplemented by reference TRBV7-2 and TRBJ2-7, the full variable domain reads GAGVSQSPSNKVTEKGKDVELRCDPISGHTALYWYRQSLGQGLEFLIYFQGNSAPDKSGLPSDRFSAERTGGSVSTLTIQRTQQEDSAVYLCASSNYVTGVEQYFGPGTRLTVT.

This sequence joins TRBV7-9 and TRBJ2-7, with 7 positions matching TRBD2. Germline assignment: CDR1 SEHNR and CDR2 FQNEAQ (reference sequence). Unmatched junction bases numbered 9, after V lost 5 bases and J lost 2 bases. The CDR3 is 15 residues long. The DNA of the CDR3 is TGTGCCAGCAGCGCCCATGGGGGGGACCCCTACGAGCAGTACTTC. Translating gives CASSAHGGDPYEQYF.

The V gene is TRBV5-1, the J gene TRBJ1-1, with 8 bases that match TRBD1. Germline V CDR1 and CDR2: SGHRS, YFSETQ. J lost 6 bases, V lost 4 bases, and 8 bases had no gene match. The CDR3 has 14 amino acids. The CDR3 DNA reads TGCGCCAGCAGCGGTGACAGGGGAAAAGCTGAAGCTTTCTTT. Translated: CASSGDRGKAEAFF.

J is TRBJ2-6 and V is TRBV4-3; D perhaps matches TRBD1 (6 bases). Trimming removed 0 bases at V and 1 base at J, with 13 bases between. Germline assignment: CDR1 LGHNA and CDR2 YSLEER. This CDR3 has 18 amino acids. CDR3 protein: CASSQDRQGSSGANVLTF. Written as DNA, the CDR3 is TGCGCCAGCAGCCAAGACCGGCAGGGGAGTTCTGGGGCCAACGTCCTGACTTTC.

The CDR3 sequence is CASSATSGESTDTQYF. CDR3 sequence (DNA): TGTGCCAGCAGCGCTACTAGCGGGGAGAGCACAGATACGCAGTATTTT. This chain connects TRBV7-9 to TRBJ2-3; 10 nucleotides agree with TRBD2. The CDR3 sequence is 16 residues long. The germline CDR1 and CDR2 sequences are SEHNR and FQNEAQ (reference sequence). The ends lost 5 bases at V and 0 bases at J; junction bases unmatched: 5.

Comment on this clone: The germline gene is not matched at one end of the junction; a read error may be the cause. In nucleotides, the CDR3 is TGTGCCAGCAGTTTACAGGGGGCCAGAAACATTCAGTACTTC. Translated, it gives CASSLQGARNIQYF. The J gene is TRBJ2-4, the V gene TRBV7-9; 9 nucleotides agree with TRBD1. The CDR3 runs to 14 residues. Germline V gene sequence: CDR1 SEHNR, CDR2 FQNEAQ (reference sequence).

The chain employs TRBV19 and TRBJ2-2; tentatively, D is TRBD1 (7 bases). The CDR3 is 14 residues long. V lost 8 bases and J 4 bases, leaving 14 bases between the germline ends. The germline CDR1 and CDR2 sequences are LNHDA and SQIVND (reference sequence). CDR3 coding DNA: TGTGCCAGTCACCAGGGGGACTTCACCGGGGAGCTGTTTTTT. Protein product: CASHQGDFTGELFF.

The rearrangement joins TRBV6-2 or TRBV6-3 to TRBJ1-2; D gene unclear. The CDR3 sequence is 13 residues long. V gave up 2 bases and J gave up 8 bases, with 12 bases separating them. CDR1 is MNHEY and CDR2 is SVGEGT in the germline V gene. The CDR3 here is CASSYGRDQGYTF. The CDR3 coding sequence is TGTGCCAGCAGTTACGGGAGAGATCAAGGCTACACCTTC.